The clone carrying this TCR beta chain came up once. The antigen is unknown. The source of the sample is a study of cytomegalovirus exposure and HLA in healthy donors. Study-wide results and limits: Later analysis indicated greater clonal expansion among HLA-associated TCR beta chains than among equally common other chains.

There are 15 residues in the CDR3. Trimming cost V 2 bases and J 1 base, with 14 bases left between them. Germline V gene data show CDR1 as SQVTM and CDR2 as ANQGSEA. With 60 Vbeta and 13 Jbeta primers, the PCR was carried out. Clones were sequenced by immunoSEQ multiplex PCR, and TCRdb holds only the in-frame ones, with some missing. The repertoire includes about 160,000 clones, approximately 84% of them detected once, and around 2.1% sits in the top ten. Sequenced input: PBMCs. This TCR was sampled from a man in his late teens or twenties in good health and CMV-seropositive. The gene calls are TRBV29-1 and TRBJ2-5, with D possibly matching TRBD1 (6 bases). The CDR3 is CSVEMVTGRQETQYF. The CDR3 nucleotides read TGCAGCGTTGAAATGGTGACAGGACGCCAAGAGACCCAGTACTTC.